This T cell receptor (beta chain) was profiled in a study of T cells in pancreatic ductal adenocarcinoma. With 4 bases removed from V and 1 base from J, the gap between germline ends came to 8 bases. The germline V gene has CDR1 MNHEY and CDR2 SMNVEV (reference sequence). This CDR3 is 15 amino acids long. Details on this clone: Its target is not known.

Regarding the study as a whole: Blood had more productive templates and about 8-fold more unique clonotypes than tumor. Tumor-versus-blood clonality comparisons may be biased toward lower tumor diversity.

Here immunoSEQ multiplex PCR was the method, and the copy in TCRdb shows in-frame clones only, minus some. The repertoire has under 15,000 clones, 86% of them found once; the top ten carry around 20%. Surgery without prior neoadjuvant therapy was the treatment of the selected pancreatic ductal adenocarcinoma patients. V and J are TRBV27 and TRBJ2-6; the D gene is possibly TRBD1 (6 bases). The sequence came from a human donor with pancreatic ductal adenocarcinoma. The sequencing input was PBMCs. The DNA of the CDR3 is TGTGCCAGCAGTTCCACAGGGTCTGGGGCCAACGTCCTGACTTTC. Translating it yields CASSSTGSGANVLTF.